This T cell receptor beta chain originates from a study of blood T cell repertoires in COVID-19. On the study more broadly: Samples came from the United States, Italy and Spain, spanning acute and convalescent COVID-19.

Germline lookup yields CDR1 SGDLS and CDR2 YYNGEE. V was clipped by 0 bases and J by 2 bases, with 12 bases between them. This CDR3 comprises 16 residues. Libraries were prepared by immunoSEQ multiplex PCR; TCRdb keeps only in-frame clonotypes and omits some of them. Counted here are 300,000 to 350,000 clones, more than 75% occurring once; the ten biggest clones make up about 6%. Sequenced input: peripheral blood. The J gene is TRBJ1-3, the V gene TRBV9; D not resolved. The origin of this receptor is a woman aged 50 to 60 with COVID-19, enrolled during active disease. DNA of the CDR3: TGTGCCAGCAGCGTAGATTATATATCCCCTGGAAACACCATATATTTT. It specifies CASSVDYISPGNTIYF.